This T cell receptor beta chain was found in a study of spatial heterogeneity in lung cancer. MiXCR, applied by TCRdb to the 5' RACE reads, yields one record per CDR3 protein. Of 2,500 to 3,000 distinct CDR3 sequences listed, 13% are singletons. The CDR3 runs to 17 residues. Per germline, CDR1 KGHSH and CDR2 LQKENI. V was pared by 2 bases and J by 7 bases, with 11 bases of the junction left unmatched. The time point: sample taken at primary tumor resection. Whole RNA obtained from tumor, nontumor lung or frozen PBMC underwent sequencing without sorting. This clonotype ranks as medium-sized. This TCR derives from a male donor with early-stage non-small cell lung cancer. Sequencing was performed on PBMCs, taken at surgery. The chain is built from TRBV18 and TRBJ2-1; 10 bases fit TRBD1. Here the CDR3 reads CASSPWGPGQGKNEQFF. CDR3 DNA sequence: TGTGCCAGCTCACCATGGGGTCCGGGACAGGGGAAAAATGAGCAGTTCTTC.